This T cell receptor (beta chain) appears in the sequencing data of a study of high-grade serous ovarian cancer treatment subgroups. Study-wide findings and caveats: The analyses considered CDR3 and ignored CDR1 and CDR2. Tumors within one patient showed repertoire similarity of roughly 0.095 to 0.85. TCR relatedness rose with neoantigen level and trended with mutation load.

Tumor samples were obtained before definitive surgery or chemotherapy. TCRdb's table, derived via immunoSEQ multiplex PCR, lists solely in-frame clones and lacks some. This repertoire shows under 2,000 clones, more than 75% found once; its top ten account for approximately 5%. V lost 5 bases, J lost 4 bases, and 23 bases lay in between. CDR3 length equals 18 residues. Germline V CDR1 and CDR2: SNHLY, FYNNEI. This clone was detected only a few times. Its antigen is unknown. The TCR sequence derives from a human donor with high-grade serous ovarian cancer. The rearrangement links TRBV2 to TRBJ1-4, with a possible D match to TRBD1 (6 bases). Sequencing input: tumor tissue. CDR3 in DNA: TGTGCCAGCAGTACCACAATTTCCCGACAGGTACTTAATGAAAAACTGTTTTTT. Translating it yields CASSTTISRQVLNEKLFF. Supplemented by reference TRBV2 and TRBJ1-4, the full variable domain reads EPEVTQTPSHQVTQMGQEVILRCVPISNHLYFYWYRQILGQKVEFLVSFYNNEISEKSEIFDDQFSVERPDGSNFTLKIRSTKLEDSAMYFCASSTTISRQVLNEKLFFGSGTQLSVL.